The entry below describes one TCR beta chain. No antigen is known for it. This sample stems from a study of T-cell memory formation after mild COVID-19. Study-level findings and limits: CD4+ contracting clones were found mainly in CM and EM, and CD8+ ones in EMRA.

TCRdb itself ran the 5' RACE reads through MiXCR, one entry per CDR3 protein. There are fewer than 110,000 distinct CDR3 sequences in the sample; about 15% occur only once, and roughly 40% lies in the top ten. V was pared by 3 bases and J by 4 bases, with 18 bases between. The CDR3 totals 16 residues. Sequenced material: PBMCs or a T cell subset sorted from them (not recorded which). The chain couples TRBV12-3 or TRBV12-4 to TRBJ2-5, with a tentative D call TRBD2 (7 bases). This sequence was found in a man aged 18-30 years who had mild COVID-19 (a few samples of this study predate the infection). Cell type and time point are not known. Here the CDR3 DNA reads TGTGCCAGCAGTTTTTCCAGGGGAGGGGAAGTAGAGACCCAGTACTTC. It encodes CASSFSRGGEVETQYF.